The TCR beta chain described here comes from a study of shared clonotypes between healthy human individuals (TCRdb year 2020). Describing the broader study: Three men and a couple of women, aged 18 to 49 years, made up the cohort. Per donor, three plates each were used for CD4 naive and CD4 memory, two for CD8 naive, and one for CD8 memory. To estimate repertoire size and how much clonotype sharing occurs between individuals, the study deeply sequenced the blood TCR repertoires of a handful of healthy adults. To increase sequencing depth and limit assay-specific biases, TCR repertoire library preparation and sequencing were carried out by different laboratories using diverse techniques. Each donor's leukapheresis produced roughly between about 0.8 and 8.9 billion PBMCs. Here is what the overall study found, with its caveats: Pairwise subsampling indicated that sequencing depth was expected to affect the degree of clonotype sharing among donors. Naive subsets generally had larger estimated clonotype richness than memory subsets did. Sampling was limited to blood, and TCR repertoires in tissue likely differ from TCR repertoires in blood. Sharing across a few donors was observed for about 5% of naive CD4, over 3% of naive CD8, over 2% of memory CD4, and roughly 0.43% of memory CD8 clonotypes. Higher generation probabilities were observed for clonotypes shared by all four sorted-subset donors than for non-shared clonotypes. Because the study included a small number of donors, the genetic and exposure-history diversity represented was limited. Incomplete sequencing was indicated by rarefaction of sorted-subset datasets, despite the large sequencing depth.

Healthy HIV-negative adults with no recently reported acute infections or vaccinations were included as donors. Only Caucasian adults living in Nashville, Tennessee, USA were represented among the donors. Magnetic negative selection was used to enrich CD4+ T cells, after which naive cells were positively selected on CD45RA and the negative fraction became the memory subset. After blood collection by leukapheresis, PBMCs were isolated using Ficoll-Histopaque density gradient centrifugation and then cryopreserved in the vapor phase of liquid nitrogen. Analytical flow cytometry was used to check the purity and quantity of every magnetically sorted T cell population. From each sorted fraction, genomic DNA was isolated and quantified by UV absorbance on a Nanodrop 2000c. Trimming removed 9 bases from V and 2 bases from J; the gene matches leave 5 bases unexplained. The germline V gene supplies CDR1 MDHEN and CDR2 SYDVKM. The CDR3 runs 13 residues from the cysteine to the phenylalanine. The entry retains the CDR3 DNA only, 39 bases that are in frame from base 1.

Using the deep immunoSEQ assay, TCR CDR3 regions were amplified from genomic DNA by multiplex PCR. Extracted genomic DNA from each cell subset was distributed evenly across all wells of several immunoSEQ 96-well plates, and each plate was treated as a replicate. For sorted subsets, about 0.2 ug genomic DNA, equal to 30,000 or so T cell genomes, was loaded into each replicate PCR. Purified libraries were measured with a Qubit 3.0 fluorometer, size-checked on a Bioanalyzer 2100, and measured again with the KAPA Library Quantification kit. A separate single-read 150-cycle Illumina NextSeq 550 flow cell was used to sequence each immunoSEQ 96-well plate. Regarding the original processing steps: Because the immunoSEQ output held only junctional sequences and lacked quality scores, the filtering could not match the filtering applied to full-length reads. To assign V/J genes and CDR3, sequences were annotated against IMGT germline references using PyIR, a Python wrapper for IgBLAST v1.9. Reads were filtered out if the reads had weak V/J assignments (E-value above 1e-6), no CDR3, stop codons, out-of-frame junctions, or ambiguous translated residues. A V3J clonotype was defined by an identical inferred V gene, J gene, and CDR3 amino acid sequence. The percentage overlap between two repertoires was calculated by dividing the number of shared unique clonotypes by the size of the smaller repertoire. Richness of each repertoire was evaluated using RTK rarefaction, the Chao1 estimator, and Recon v2.1 estimates of unobserved clonotypes. For all TCRbeta clonotypes obtained by the gDNA method from a few donors, generation probabilities were computed with OLGA. Here the immuneACCESS table is served through TCRdb, limited to in-frame sequences with V and J called. Missing clones are a known gap in these copies; in checked studies unresolved V genes cover under half, and the rest lacks a known reason. V, J and clone size were drawn from that table, and D and trimming were deduced from the DNA. The sample yields 2 million to 2.5 million clones; about 92% were counted once. In total, the top ten clones hold under 0.45% of the sample.

With respect to this clone: The antigen this receptor binds is unknown. Base qualities are missing; no much larger clone stands one base away.

The chain was built from TRBV28 and TRBJ2-7; TRBD2 agrees with 9 junctional bases. The source of this sequence is a young man in good health. Some clones in this sample may be carry-over from other donors' samples. The sequenced sample consisted of naive CD4+ T cells from PBMCs. The cell subset or site tag for this specimen amounts to: CD45RA+ positively selected. Here the CDR3 is given as CASLAGAAYEQYF. The DNA sequence is TGTGCCAGTTTAGCGGGAGCAGCCTACGAGCAGTACTTC. With the rest looked up from the reference TRBV28 and TRBJ2-7 genes rather than sequenced, the full variable domain is DVKVTQSSRYLVKRTGEKVFLECVQDMDHENMFWYRQDPGLGLRLIYFSYDVKMKEKGDIPEGYSVSREKKERFSLILESASTNQTSMYLCASLAGAAYEQYFGPGTRLTVT.